The clone carrying this T cell receptor beta chain has a count of ten or more. The data stem from a study of kidney transplant recipient with SARS-CoV-2 infection. TCRdb processed the reads anew with MiXCR; each CDR3 protein has one entry. In the table there are under 300,000 distinct CDR3 sequences, roughly 26% of which are singletons. The receptor's source is a male patient in his thirties who had COVID-19 and was a kidney transplant recipient. A subset of T cells may come from the graft donor. The sequencing used a blood sample, collected at baseline and on roughly day 110 from a kidney transplant recipient.

CDR3 coding DNA: TGTGCCAGCGGACGGAGGTACTCAAGAAAGACCTATGGCTACACCTTC. This sequence encodes CASGRRYSRKTYGYTF. The chain carries TRBV9 and TRBJ1-2, with no clear D. The CDR3 runs to 16 residues. The V and J ends lost 7 bases and 4 bases respectively, with 23 bases between them. Germline V gene sequence: CDR1 SGDLS, CDR2 YYNGEE.